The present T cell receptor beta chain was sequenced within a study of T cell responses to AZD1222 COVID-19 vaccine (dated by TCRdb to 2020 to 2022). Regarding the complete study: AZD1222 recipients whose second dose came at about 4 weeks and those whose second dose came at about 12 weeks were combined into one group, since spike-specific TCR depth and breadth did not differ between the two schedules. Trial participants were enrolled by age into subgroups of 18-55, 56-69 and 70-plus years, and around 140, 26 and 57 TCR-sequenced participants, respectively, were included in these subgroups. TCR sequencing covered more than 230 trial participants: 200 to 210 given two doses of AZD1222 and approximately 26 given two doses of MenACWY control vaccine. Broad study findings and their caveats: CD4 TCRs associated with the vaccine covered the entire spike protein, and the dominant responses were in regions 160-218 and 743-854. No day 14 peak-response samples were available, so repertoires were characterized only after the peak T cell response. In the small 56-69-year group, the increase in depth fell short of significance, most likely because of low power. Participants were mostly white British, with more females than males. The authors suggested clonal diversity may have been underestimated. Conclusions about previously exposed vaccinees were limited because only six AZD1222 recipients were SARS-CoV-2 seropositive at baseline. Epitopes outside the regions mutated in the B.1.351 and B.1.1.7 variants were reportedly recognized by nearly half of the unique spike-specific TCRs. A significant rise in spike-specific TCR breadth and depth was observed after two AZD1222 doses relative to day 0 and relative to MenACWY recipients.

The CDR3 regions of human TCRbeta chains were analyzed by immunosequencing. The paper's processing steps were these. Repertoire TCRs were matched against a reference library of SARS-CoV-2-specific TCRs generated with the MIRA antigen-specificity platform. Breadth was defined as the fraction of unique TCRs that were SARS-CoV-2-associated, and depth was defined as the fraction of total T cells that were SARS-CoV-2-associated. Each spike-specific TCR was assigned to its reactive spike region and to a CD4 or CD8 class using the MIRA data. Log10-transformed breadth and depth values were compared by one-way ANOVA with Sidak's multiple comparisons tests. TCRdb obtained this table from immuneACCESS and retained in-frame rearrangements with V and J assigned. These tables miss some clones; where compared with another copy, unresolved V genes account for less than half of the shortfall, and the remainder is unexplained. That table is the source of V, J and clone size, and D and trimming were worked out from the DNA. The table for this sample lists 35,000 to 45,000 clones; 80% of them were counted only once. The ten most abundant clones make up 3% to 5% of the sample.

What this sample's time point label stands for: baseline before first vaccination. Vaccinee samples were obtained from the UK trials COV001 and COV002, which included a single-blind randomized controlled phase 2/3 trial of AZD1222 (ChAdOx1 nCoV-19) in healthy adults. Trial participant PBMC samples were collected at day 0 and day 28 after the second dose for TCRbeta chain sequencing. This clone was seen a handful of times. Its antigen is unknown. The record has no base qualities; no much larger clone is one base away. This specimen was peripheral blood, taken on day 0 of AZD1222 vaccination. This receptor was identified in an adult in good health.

CDR3 protein: CASSRTDGPNQPQHF. The DNA is as follows: TGTGCCAGCAGCCGGACGGACGGCCCCAATCAGCCCCAGCATTTT. This receptor chain uses TRBV7-8 and TRBJ1-5; no confident D gene assignment can be made. Sequences SGHVS (CDR1) and FQNEAQ (CDR2) are obtained from the germline V gene. The junction shows trimming of 5 bases on V and 3 bases on J, plus 14 bases between the germline ends. From the cysteine through the phenylalanine, the CDR3 covers 15 amino acids. The DNA shown is the 45-base CDR3, in frame from base 1.